The clone carrying this T cell receptor beta chain was observed a few times. This record belongs to a study of OX40 agonist ivuxolimab in advanced cancers. Study in general: Each dose-escalation patient presented with hepatocellular carcinoma, melanoma, renal cell or head and neck cancer. Participants averaged approximately 61 years of age (range 23 to 79) and were roughly 83% male. Participants could have had prior anti-PD-1, anti-PD-L1 or anti-CTLA-4 therapy, and more than 35% had some.

CDR1 and CDR2 (germline): SGHNT, YYREEE (reference sequence). The CDR3 is 15 amino acids. Trimming took 3 bases from V and 6 from J; bases not matched to a gene: 9. TCRdb's table, derived via immunoSEQ multiplex PCR, lists solely in-frame clones and lacks some. The sample contains over 70,000 clones, just under 90% of which appear only once. This clonotype was obtained from an adult with an advanced solid tumor such as melanoma, head and neck, liver or kidney cancer. The sequencing used CD4+ or CD8+ T cells sorted from blood, collected in a trial of the OX40 agonist ivuxolimab. This rearrangement joins TRBV5-4 to TRBJ2-7; 10 bases line up with TRBD2. CDR3: CASSYWGGLALEQYF. CDR3 DNA: TGTGCCAGCAGCTATTGGGGGGGACTAGCGCTCGAGCAGTACTTC.